Here is one TCR beta chain with its context. Antigen specificity is unknown. V was cut by 4 bases and J by 3 bases, with 13 bases left in between. The CDR3 contains 14 residues. Looked up from germline, CDR1 is SQVTM and CDR2 is ANQGSEA. Following RNA extraction, reverse transcription yielded cDNA that acted as the sequencing template. This table comes from immunoSEQ multiplex PCR, and its TCRdb copy is limited to in-frame clones, with some not included. The data contain more than 95,000 clones, 85% to 90% of them singletons. Treatment in this sample: oral pan-JAK inhibitor, 5-10 mg twice daily. This sample is drawn from a study of CD8+ T cells in alopecia areata. Whole-study results and caveats: In blood and scalp, many expanded lesional clones persisted during tofacitinib.

The rearrangement joins TRBV29-1 to TRBJ2-1; tentatively, D is TRBD2 (6 bases). The sequence derives from a human donor with alopecia areata. The specimen comprised CD8+ T cells sorted from blood, sampled at approximately week 30, from a patient treated with tofacitinib. The CDR3 DNA follows: TGCAGCGTTGTCGGAGGGTTATTCTACAATGAGCAGTTCTTC. Residues: CSVVGGLFYNEQFF.